The 25 T cell receptor beta chains reported below all come from one sample, sequenced in a study of patients and donors after allogeneic stem cell transplantation. TCRdb called the RT-PCR reads again in MiXCR, with one record for every CDR3 protein. Of 200,000 to 250,000 distinct CDR3 sequences in the sample, about 14% were seen once. What was sequenced was blood, either unsorted or a sorted T cell fraction (not recorded which). Every receptor here comes from a human donor who was either an allogeneic HSCT recipient or a stem cell or donor lymphocyte infusion donor (not recorded which). It is not recorded whose cells these are; they may come from a transplant donor.

The rearrangement uses TRBV7-3 and TRBJ1-2; TRBD1 aligns across 9 bases. Germline V gene lookup returns CDR1 SGHTA and CDR2 FQGTGA. V lost 7 bases and J lost 14; bases outside the gene matches: 14. The CDR3 loop spans 13 amino acids. CDR3 protein: CASTLKTGTGMTF. CDR3 sequence (DNA): TGTGCCAGCACTCTAAAGACCGGGACAGGGATGACCTTC. Based on the CDR3 plus reference TRBV7-3 and TRBJ1-2, the full variable domain is GAGVSQTPSNKVTEKGKYVELRCDPISGHTALYWYRQSLGQGPEFLIYFQGTGAADDSGLPNDRFFAVRPEGSVSTLKIQRTERGDSAVYLCASTLKTGTGMTFGSGTRLTVV.

This rearrangement joins TRBV9 to TRBJ2-7; 11 nucleotides line up with TRBD1. The V segment lost 3 bases and the J segment 2 bases; nucleotides outside the gene matches: 4. The CDR3 runs 15 residues. Germline V gene sequence: CDR1 SGDLS, CDR2 YYNGEE. The CDR3 sequence: CASSAGTGGTYEQYF. As DNA, the CDR3 is TGTGCCAGCAGCGCAGGGACAGGGGGAACCTACGAGCAGTACTTC.

This clonotype has just a few counts. The rearrangement uses TRBV28 and TRBJ2-3; 8 bases agree with TRBD2. The CDR3 totals 16 residues. V was clipped by 6 bases and J by 4 bases; unmatched bases: 12. Germline V gene data show CDR1 as MDHEN and CDR2 as SYDVKM. CDR3 protein: CASSPTLAGRSDTQYF. In DNA, the CDR3 is TGTGCCAGCAGCCCCACGCTAGCGGGCAGGTCAGATACGCAGTATTTT.

This clonotype was detected many times. The J gene is TRBJ2-1, the V gene TRBV30; tentative D call: TRBD2 (6 bases). The CDR3 is 16 residues long. In germline, CDR1 is GTSNPN, CDR2 SVGIG (reference sequence). V was pared by 3 bases and J by 2 bases, with 17 bases between. CDR3 residues: CAWRSRAGPAYNEQFF. DNA for the CDR3: TGTGCCTGGAGGTCCCGAGCGGGTCCAGCCTACAATGAGCAGTTCTTC.

This chain uses TRBV5-1 with TRBJ2-1; D is uncertain. Germline V gene data show CDR1 as SGHRS and CDR2 as YFSETQ. The CDR3 is 15 amino acids. With 4 bases removed from V and 6 bases from J, the gap between germline ends came to 17 bases. The CDR3 sequence is CASSPSAARINEQFF. The CDR3 nucleotides read TGCGCCAGCAGCCCTTCTGCGGCTCGCATCAATGAGCAGTTCTTC. The full variable domain, in which reference TRBV5-1 and TRBJ2-1 provide the parts outside the CDR3, is KAGVTQTPRYLIKTRGQQVTLSCSPISGHRSVSWYQQTPGQGLQFLFEYFSETQRNKGNFPGRFSGRQFSNSRSEMNVSTLELGDSALYLCASSPSAARINEQFFGPGTRLTVL.

V usage is TRBV12-3 or TRBV12-4 and J usage is TRBJ2-2, with D uncertain. The CDR3 contains 11 residues. V dropped 5 bases and J dropped 9 bases, with 7 bases sitting between them. The CDR3 region has the DNA TGTGCCAGCAGTGCCGGCAGGGAGCTGTTTTTT. Translating gives CASSAGRELFF.

This clonotype has only a few counts. J is TRBJ2-1 and V is TRBV5-6; TRBD1 might be the D (6 bases). V was trimmed by 2 bases and J by 8 bases, leaving 11 bases between them. The CDR3 runs to 13 residues. Germline CDR1 SGHDT, CDR2 YYEEEE. The CDR3 DNA follows: TGTGCCAGCAGCTTTGAGGGGGTCCATGAGCAGTTCTTC. Translating it yields CASSFEGVHEQFF.

The gene calls are TRBV12-5 and TRBJ2-7, with D possibly matching TRBD1 (6 bases). Germline V gives CDR1 LGHNT, CDR2 FRNRAP. This CDR3 region has 15 residues. Trimming shortened V by 5 bases and J by 3 bases, and 17 bases separated the two germline ends. This CDR3 reads CASGTQDRAVYEQYF. The CDR3 nucleotides are TGTGCTAGTGGTACACAGGACAGAGCTGTCTACGAGCAGTACTTC.

This clonotype was seen a few times. The DNA of the CDR3 is TGTGCCACCAGCAGAGGGGAACAGGGGTTTATCGAAAAACTGTTTTTT. It codes for CATSRGEQGFIEKLFF. This chain connects TRBV15 to TRBJ1-4; 7 bases align to TRBD1. Germline V CDR1 and CDR2: LNHNV, YYDKDF (reference sequence). CDR3 length: 16 amino acids. The junction had 10 bases not matched to a gene; V was cut back by 1 base and J by 8 bases. The whole variable domain, remainder taken from reference TRBV15 and TRBJ1-4, is DAMVIQNPRYQVTQFGKPVTLSCSQTLNHNVMYWYQQKSSQAPKLLFHYYDKDFNNEADTPDNFQSRRPNTSFCFLDIRSPGLGDTAMYLCATSRGEQGFIEKLFFGSGTQLSVL.

The J gene is TRBJ2-1, the V gene TRBV7-9; D may be TRBD1 (6 bases). Germline values: CDR1 SEHNR, CDR2 FQNEAQ (reference sequence). V lost 5 bases and J 5 bases, leaving 16 bases between the germline ends. The CDR3 length is 15 residues. The CDR3 sequence is CASSPGHTPDNEQFF. As DNA, the CDR3 is TGTGCCAGCAGCCCGGGACACACGCCTGACAATGAGCAGTTCTTC.

This chain connects TRBV4-2 to TRBJ2-2; 15 positions match TRBD2. V shed 1 base and J 5 bases; nucleotides not matched to a gene: 2. Per the germline V gene, CDR1 is LGHNA and CDR2 is YNFKEQ. The CDR3 spans 17 residues. CDR3 nucleotides: TGTGCCAGCAGCCAAGGGACTAGCGGGGGGGGGACCGGGGAGCTGTTTTTT. Its translation: CASSQGTSGGGTGELFF.

The J gene is TRBJ2-2, the V gene TRBV20-1, with 8 bases lining up with TRBD2. The CDR3 extends over 14 amino acids. With 3 bases clipped from V and 2 bases from J, the junction kept 2 bases outside the gene matches. Looked up from germline, CDR1 is DFQATT and CDR2 is SNEGSKA (reference sequence). The CDR3 DNA reads TGCAGTGCTAGGCGGGGGGCTAACACCGGGGAGCTGTTTTTT. The encoded protein is CSARRGANTGELFF.

V and J are TRBV28 and TRBJ1-2; D perhaps matches TRBD1 (5 bases). CDR3 length equals 13 residues. V lost 4 bases and J lost 7, with 13 bases in between. The germline V gene has CDR1 MDHEN and CDR2 SYDVKM. This chain's CDR3 is CASSSPGITGYTF. In DNA form, the CDR3 reads TGTGCCAGCAGTTCGCCAGGGATCACTGGCTACACCTTC.

This clonotype has only a few counts. This chain connects TRBV12-3 or TRBV12-4 to TRBJ2-7; 8 bases map to TRBD1. The CDR3 has 17 residues. J gave up 4 bases and V 5 bases, and 16 bases lay outside the gene matches. The CDR3, as DNA: TGTGCCAGCAGTACCCAACTAGGACAGGGCCGAATTTACGAGCAGTACTTC. Its translation is CASSTQLGQGRIYEQYF.

V usage is TRBV5-3 and J usage is TRBJ2-1; D is possibly TRBD2 (6 bases). TRBV5-3 falls under the ORF class, with uncertain function. The CDR3 contains 16 residues. V shed 9 bases and J shed 0 bases, with 19 bases lying between them. CDR3 nucleotide sequence: TGTGCCACCTCCGGAGGGGCGAGAAACTCCTACAATGAGCAGTTCTTC. It yields the protein CATSGGARNSYNEQFF.

This clonotype was counted many times. The rearrangement uses TRBV6-2 or TRBV6-3 and TRBJ1-5, with a possible D match to TRBD1 (5 bases). The V end was cut by 7 bases, the J end by 1 base, with 11 bases between. Per germline, CDR1 MNHEY and CDR2 SVGEGT. This CDR3 has 14 amino acids. The CDR3 here is CASNSWGSNQPQHF. CDR3 sequence (DNA): TGTGCCAGCAACTCCTGGGGCAGCAATCAGCCCCAGCATTTT.

The chain recombines TRBV6-1 with TRBJ2-3; maybe TRBD2 (7 bases). CDR1 is MNHNS, CDR2 SASEGT, per germline. V lost 5 bases and J lost 11, with 20 bases in between. The CDR3 has 14 amino acids. CDR3: CASSRLAGAVRQYF. CDR3 in DNA: TGTGCCAGCAGTCGACTTGCGGGGGCAGTTAGGCAGTATTTT.

This clonotype was counted at least ten times. The chain couples TRBV7-2 to TRBJ1-2; TRBD1 agrees at 8 bases. V trimming: 1 base; J trimming: 2 bases; junction bases outside the gene matches: 0. Germline V lookup: CDR1 SGHTA, CDR2 FQGNSA. The CDR3 sequence is 14 residues long. The CDR3 protein is CASSLGTGNYGYTF. The CDR3, as DNA: TGTGCCAGCAGCTTAGGGACAGGGAACTATGGCTACACCTTC.

This clonotype showed up many times. The V call is TRBV12-3 or TRBV12-4, the J call TRBJ1-5; 9 nucleotides line up with TRBD1. The CDR3 contains 18 residues. Germline trimming cut 7 bases from V and 0 bases from J; bases unmatched to any gene: 13. The CDR3 coding sequence is TGTGCCAGCACCCTTGTGACAGGGGGTCTTTATAGCAATCAGCCCCAGCATTTT. Amino acid sequence: CASTLVTGGLYSNQPQHF.

This clonotype has a handful of counts. The chain joins TRBV9 to TRBJ1-2; D not certain. Trimming removed 4 bases from V and 2 bases from J, with 12 bases in between. The CDR3 spans 14 residues. Germline CDR1 and CDR2: SGDLS and YYNGEE. CDR3 DNA sequence: TGTGCCAGCAGCACACGGAGGGAGAACTATGGCTACACCTTC. Protein sequence: CASSTRRENYGYTF.

This chain joins TRBV19 and TRBJ1-1; maybe TRBD1 (5 bases). The CDR3 has 15 residues. V was pared by 1 base and J by 5 bases, with 14 bases between. Germline V CDR1 and CDR2: LNHDA, SQIVND (reference sequence). CDR3 DNA sequence: TGTGCCAGTAGTATAGGTGAGGGGCGCGCGACTGAAGCTTTCTTT. Protein: CASSIGEGRATEAFF. The whole variable domain, remainder taken from reference TRBV19 and TRBJ1-1, is DGGITQSPKYLFRKEGQNVTLSCEQNLNHDAMYWYRQDPGQGLRLIYYSQIVNDFQKGDIAEGYSVSREKKESFPLTVTSAQKNPTAFYLCASSIGEGRATEAFFGQGTRLTVV.

CDR3 in DNA: TGTGCCAGCAGTTACTTAGCACCGAACACTGAAGCTTTCTTT. It is translated as CASSYLAPNTEAFF. The chain employs TRBV6-2 or TRBV6-3 and TRBJ1-1; D is ambiguous. Looked up from germline, CDR1 is MNHEY and CDR2 is SVGEGT. Trimming took off 1 base at V and 1 base at J, with 7 bases between the two ends. The CDR3 is 14 amino acids.

This clonotype was seen only a few times. The chain links TRBV5-1 to TRBJ2-3, with 15 positions matching TRBD2. Germline CDR1 is SGHRS and CDR2 is YFSETQ. The length of the CDR3 is 17 residues. V was pared by 3 bases and J by 2 bases, with 4 bases of the junction left unmatched. DNA of the CDR3: TGCGCCAGCAGCTCGGGACTAGCGGGGGGTTTCACAGATACGCAGTATTTT. The encoded protein is CASSSGLAGGFTDTQYF.

The J gene is TRBJ1-1, the V gene TRBV7-2, with 10 bases lining up with TRBD1. The CDR3 sequence is 15 residues long. Looked up from germline, CDR1 is SGHTA and CDR2 is FQGNSA. V was pared by 6 bases and J by 4 bases, with 8 bases of the junction left unmatched. The CDR3 region has the DNA TGTGCCAGCAGGCCAGACAGGGGGCGGGGCACTGAAGCTTTCTTT. Translation gives CASRPDRGRGTEAFF.

This clonotype was seen a handful of times. The V and J genes are TRBV30 and TRBJ2-7; 7 positions agree with TRBD1. Germline assignment: CDR1 GTSNPN and CDR2 SVGIG (reference sequence). The CDR3 is 12 residues long. V shed 4 bases and J 6 bases; nucleotides not matched to a gene: 6. DNA for the CDR3: TGTGCCTGGAAGACAGGGCCGGCCGAGCAGTACTTC. This codes for CAWKTGPAEQYF. The full variable domain, rest sourced from reference TRBV30 and TRBJ2-7, is SQTIHQWPATLVQPVGSPLSLECTVEGTSNPNLYWYRQAAGRGLQLLFYSVGIGQISSEVPQNLSASRPQDRQFILSSKKLLLSDSGFYLCAWKTGPAEQYFGPGTRLTVT.